The clone carrying this TCR beta chain was seen only a few times. There were TCR beta CDR3 regions amplified from RNA transcripts. A set of HTBI primers served as the primers for a first-round RT-PCR of the TCR CDR3. One entry per CDR3 protein results from TCRdb running MiXCR on the multiplex PCR reads. Of about 560,000 distinct CDR3 sequences in the sample, around 15% are singletons; the top ten hold roughly 13%. This CDR3 has 17 amino acids. V gave up 4 bases and J gave up 7 bases; unmatched junction bases: 8. Looked up from germline, CDR1 is MNHNY and CDR2 is SVGAGI (reference sequence). The record originates from a study of T cells in Graves' hyperthyroidism and ophthalmopathy.

The sequenced sample consisted of blood. The sequence was collected from a woman in her thirties or forties with Graves' hyperthyroidism. The J gene is TRBJ2-1, the V gene TRBV6-6, with 15 positions matching TRBD2. The CDR3 here is CASSLWTSGRADNEQFF. The CDR3 DNA sequence: TGTGCCAGCAGTTTATGGACTAGCGGGAGGGCCGATAATGAGCAGTTCTTC.